The present entry profiles one T cell receptor beta chain with its context. As yet, its antigen is unknown. The data originate from a study of cytomegalovirus exposure and HLA in healthy donors. Regarding the study as a whole: Presence/absence analyses treated sequencing depth as roughly uniform across donors. Most CMV-associated TCR beta chains were later found to appear HLA-restricted. Usually a TCR sequence was rare, but some public TCRs were found in many donors. A later analysis reportedly identified an Asian-associated ancestry cluster as carrying fewer N-insertions than the approximately 670-donor mean.

The PCR had 60 Vbeta and 13 Jbeta primers. Libraries were prepared by immunoSEQ multiplex PCR; TCRdb keeps only in-frame clonotypes and omits some of them. This sample has some 150,000 clones, with around 73% found just once. Germline V CDR1 and CDR2: SGHRS, YFSETQ. The CDR3 is made up of 13 amino acids. V gave up 5 bases and J gave up 5 bases, with 10 bases separating them. The V call is TRBV5-1, the J call TRBJ1-4; possibly TRBD1 for D (5 bases). The sequenced sample was PBMCs. The clonotype originates from a male donor in good health and CMV-seronegative. The CDR3 sequence is CASSTRENEKLFF. DNA for the CDR3: TGCGCCAGCAGTACCAGGGAAAATGAAAAACTGTTTTTT.